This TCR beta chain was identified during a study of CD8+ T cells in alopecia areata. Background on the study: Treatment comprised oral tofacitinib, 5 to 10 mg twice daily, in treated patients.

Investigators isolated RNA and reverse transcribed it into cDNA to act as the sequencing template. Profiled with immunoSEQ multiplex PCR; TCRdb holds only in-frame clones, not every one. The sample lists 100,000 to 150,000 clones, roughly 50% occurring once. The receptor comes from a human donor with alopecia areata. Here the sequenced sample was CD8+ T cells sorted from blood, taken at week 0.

The CDR3, as DNA: TGTGCCAGCGCAATAGCGGGGACCGGGGAGCTGTTTTTT. This codes for CASAIAGTGELFF. The chain links TRBV6-1 to TRBJ2-2; TRBD2 aligns across 8 bases. The CDR3 consists of 13 residues. Germline trimming cut 8 bases from V and 5 bases from J; bases unmatched to any gene: 4. From germline, CDR1 is MNHNS and CDR2 SASEGT.